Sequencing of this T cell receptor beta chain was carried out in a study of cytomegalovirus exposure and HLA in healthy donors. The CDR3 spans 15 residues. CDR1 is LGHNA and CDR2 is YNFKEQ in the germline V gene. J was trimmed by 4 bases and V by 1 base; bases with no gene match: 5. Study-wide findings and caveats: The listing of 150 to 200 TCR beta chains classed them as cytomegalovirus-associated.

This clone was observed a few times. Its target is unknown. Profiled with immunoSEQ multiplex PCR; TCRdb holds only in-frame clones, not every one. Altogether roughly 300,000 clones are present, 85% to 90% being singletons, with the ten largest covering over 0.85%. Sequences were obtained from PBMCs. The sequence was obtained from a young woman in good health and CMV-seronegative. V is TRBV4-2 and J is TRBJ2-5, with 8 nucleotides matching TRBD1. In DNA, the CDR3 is TGTGCCAGCAGCCAAGCGGGACAGGCCGGAGAGACCCAGTACTTC. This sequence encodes CASSQAGQAGETQYF.